The sequence of this T cell receptor beta chain was determined in a study of PD-L1 blockade in urothelial cancer. As to time point: pretreatment peripheral blood. This table comes from immunoSEQ multiplex PCR, and its TCRdb copy is limited to in-frame clones, with some not included. The data hold roughly 63,000 clones, with 81% observed a single time. The TCR comes from a man between 70 and 80 years old with urothelial cancer. The starting material was PBMCs, obtained around atezolizumab (anti-PD-L1) treatment.

DNA for the CDR3: TGCGCCAGCAGCTTGGACGGTAGCGCCGGGGAGCTGTTTTTT. Protein: CASSLDGSAGELFF. This chain joins TRBV5-1 and TRBJ2-2; perhaps TRBD2 as D (5 bases). The CDR3 has 14 amino acids. Looked up from germline, CDR1 is SGHRS and CDR2 is YFSETQ. V was cut by 0 bases and J by 6 bases, with 9 bases left in between.